One T cell receptor beta chain is described in this entry. The antigen is not known. This sample is drawn from a study of Ad26.COV2.S vaccination and SARS-CoV-2 variants. Study as a whole: The donor was enrolled in the Ad26.COV2.S arm of the COV1001 trial.

Treatment denoted: 15 to 20 received Ad26.COV2.S at low or high dose, single or two shots; a few received placebo; per-sample allocation not given. Specimens were obtained on day 63 following the first vaccine or placebo injection. The sample came from a Boston adult aged 18-55 years. Germline V lookup: CDR1 DFQATT, CDR2 SNEGSKA (reference sequence). CDR3 length: 11 amino acids. Trimming removed 4 bases from V and 7 bases from J, with 10 bases in between. Using immunoSEQ multiplex PCR, the repertoire was profiled, and TCRdb retains in-frame clones only, with some absent. The table has about half a million clones, 80% to 90% seen once; the top ten hold about 1.7%. Findings and caveats of the study: Substantial breadth was reported for post-vaccination spike-specific CD8+ and CD4+ T cells. Among vaccine recipients, spike-specific TCR breadth exceeded that of placebo recipients.

The sequence came from a person between 18 and 59 years old who received the Ad26.COV2.S COVID-19 vaccine or a placebo. Material: peripheral blood, obtained in a trial of Ad26.COV2.S vaccine versus placebo. The V gene is TRBV20-1, the J gene TRBJ1-1; unclear D gene. CDR3 bases: TGCAGTGCTAAGGGTTGGGATGAAGCTTTCTTT. Its protein is CSAKGWDEAFF.